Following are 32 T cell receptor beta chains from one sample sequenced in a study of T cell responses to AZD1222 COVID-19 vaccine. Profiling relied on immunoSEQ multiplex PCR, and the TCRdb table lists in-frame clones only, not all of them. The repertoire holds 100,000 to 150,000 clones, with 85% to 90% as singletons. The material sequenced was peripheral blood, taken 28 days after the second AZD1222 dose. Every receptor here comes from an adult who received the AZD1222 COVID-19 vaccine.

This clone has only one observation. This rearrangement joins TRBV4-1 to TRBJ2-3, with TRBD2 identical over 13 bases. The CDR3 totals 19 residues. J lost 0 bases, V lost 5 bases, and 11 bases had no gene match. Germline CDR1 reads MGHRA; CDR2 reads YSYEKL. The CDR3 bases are TGCGCCAGCAGCTCGCGGGCACTAGCGGGAGGGCCTAGCACAGATACGCAGTATTTT. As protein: CASSSRALAGGPSTDTQYF.

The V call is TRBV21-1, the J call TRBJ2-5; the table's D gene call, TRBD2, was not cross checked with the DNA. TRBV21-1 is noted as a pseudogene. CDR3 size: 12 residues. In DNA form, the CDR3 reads TGTGCCAGGGATCCTCGGGTCAAGACCCAGTACTTC. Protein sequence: CARDPRVKTQYF.

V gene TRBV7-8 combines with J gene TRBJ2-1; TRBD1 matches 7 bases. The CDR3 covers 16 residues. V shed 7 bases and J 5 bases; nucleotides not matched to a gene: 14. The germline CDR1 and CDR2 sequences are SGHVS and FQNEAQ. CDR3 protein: CASIVGQRSLDNEQFF. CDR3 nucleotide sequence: TGTGCCAGCATCGTGGGACAGAGGAGCCTAGACAATGAGCAGTTCTTC.

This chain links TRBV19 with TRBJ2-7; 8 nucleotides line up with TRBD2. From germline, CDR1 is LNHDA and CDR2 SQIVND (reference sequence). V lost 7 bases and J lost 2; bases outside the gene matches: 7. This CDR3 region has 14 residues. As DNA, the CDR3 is TGTGCCAGTATGAGAACGGGGGGGACCTACGAGCAGTACTTC. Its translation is CASMRTGGTYEQYF. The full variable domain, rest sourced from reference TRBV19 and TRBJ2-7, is DGGITQSPKYLFRKEGQNVTLSCEQNLNHDAMYWYRQDPGQGLRLIYYSQIVNDFQKGDIAEGYSVSREKKESFPLTVTSAQKNPTAFYLCASMRTGGTYEQYFGPGTRLTVT.

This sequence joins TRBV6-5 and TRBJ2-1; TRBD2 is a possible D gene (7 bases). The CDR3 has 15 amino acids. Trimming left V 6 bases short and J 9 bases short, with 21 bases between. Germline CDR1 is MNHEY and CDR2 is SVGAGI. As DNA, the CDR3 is TGTGCCAGCAGACCACGGAGGGGGGGCCTAGGTGAGCAGTTCTTC. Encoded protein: CASRPRRGGLGEQFF.

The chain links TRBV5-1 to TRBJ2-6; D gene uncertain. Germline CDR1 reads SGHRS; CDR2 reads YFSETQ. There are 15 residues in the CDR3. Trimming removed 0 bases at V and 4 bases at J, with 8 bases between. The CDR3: CASSLDVAGANVLTF. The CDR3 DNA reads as TGCGCCAGCAGCTTGGACGTCGCCGGGGCCAACGTCCTGACTTTC.

The CDR3, as DNA: TGTGCCAGCAGCGTTACAGGGGGCGGCTACACCTTC. Translating it yields CASSVTGGGYTF. The genes are TRBV9 and TRBJ1-2, with 9 nucleotides matching TRBD1. This CDR3 has 12 residues. V dropped 2 bases and J dropped 8; count of bases not matched to a gene: 1. Germline assignment: CDR1 SGDLS and CDR2 YYNGEE. Together with reference TRBV9 and TRBJ1-2, the CDR3 gives the full variable domain: DSGVTQTPKHLITATGQRVTLRCSPRSGDLSVYWYQQSLDQGLQFLIQYYNGEERAKGNILERFSAQQFPDLHSELNLSSLELGDSALYFCASSVTGGGYTFGSGTRLTVV.

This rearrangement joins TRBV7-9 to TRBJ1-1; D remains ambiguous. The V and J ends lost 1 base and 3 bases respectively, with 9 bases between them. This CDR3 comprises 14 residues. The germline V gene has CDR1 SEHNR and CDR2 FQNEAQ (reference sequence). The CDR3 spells CASSLVGRDTEAFF. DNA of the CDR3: TGTGCCAGCAGCTTAGTAGGGCGGGACACTGAAGCTTTCTTT.

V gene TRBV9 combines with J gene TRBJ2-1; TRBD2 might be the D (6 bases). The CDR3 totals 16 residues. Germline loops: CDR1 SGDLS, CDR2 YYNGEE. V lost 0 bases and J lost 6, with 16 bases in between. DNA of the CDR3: TGTGCCAGCAGCGTAGTGGGGACGTGGCGGGGCAATGAGCAGTTCTTC. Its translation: CASSVVGTWRGNEQFF.

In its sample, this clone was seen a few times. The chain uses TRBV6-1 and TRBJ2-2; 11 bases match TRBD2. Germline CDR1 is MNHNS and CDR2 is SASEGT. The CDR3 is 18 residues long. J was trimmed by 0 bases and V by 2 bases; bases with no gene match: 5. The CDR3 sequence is CASSEMASGGSNTGELFF. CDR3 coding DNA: TGTGCCAGCAGTGAAATGGCTAGCGGGGGGTCGAACACCGGGGAGCTGTTTTTT.

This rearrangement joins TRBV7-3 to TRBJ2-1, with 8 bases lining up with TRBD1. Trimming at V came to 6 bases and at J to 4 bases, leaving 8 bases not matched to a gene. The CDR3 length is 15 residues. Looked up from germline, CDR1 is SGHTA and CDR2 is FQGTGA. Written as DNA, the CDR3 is TGTGCCAGCAGTTTGGCAGGGGGCCTTTACAATGAGCAGTTCTTC. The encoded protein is CASSLAGGLYNEQFF.

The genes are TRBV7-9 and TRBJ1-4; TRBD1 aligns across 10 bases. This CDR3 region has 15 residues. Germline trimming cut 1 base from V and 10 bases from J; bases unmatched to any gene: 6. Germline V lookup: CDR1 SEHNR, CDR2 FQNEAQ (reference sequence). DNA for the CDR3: TGTGCCAGCAGCTTAGTTGGGACAGGGGTTGGAAAACTGTTTTTT. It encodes CASSLVGTGVGKLFF.

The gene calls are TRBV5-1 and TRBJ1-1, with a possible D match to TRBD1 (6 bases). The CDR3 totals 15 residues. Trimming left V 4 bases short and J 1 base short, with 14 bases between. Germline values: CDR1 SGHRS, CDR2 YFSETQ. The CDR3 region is CASSLYGTPNTEAFF. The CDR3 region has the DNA TGCGCCAGCAGCCTCTACGGGACACCGAACACTGAAGCTTTCTTT.

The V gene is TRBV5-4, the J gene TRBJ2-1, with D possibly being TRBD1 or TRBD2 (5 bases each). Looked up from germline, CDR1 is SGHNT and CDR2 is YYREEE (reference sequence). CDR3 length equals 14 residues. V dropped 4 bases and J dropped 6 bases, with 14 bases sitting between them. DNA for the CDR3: TGTGCCAGCAGCCCCCCGGGGACGTTCAATGAGCAGTTCTTC. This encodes CASSPPGTFNEQFF.

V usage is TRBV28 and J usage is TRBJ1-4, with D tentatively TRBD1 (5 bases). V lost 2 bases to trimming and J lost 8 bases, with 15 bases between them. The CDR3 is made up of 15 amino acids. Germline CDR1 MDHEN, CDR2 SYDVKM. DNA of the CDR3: TGTGCCAGCAGTTTACCCGGGACCGGGGAGGAAAAACTGTTTTTT. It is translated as CASSLPGTGEEKLFF.

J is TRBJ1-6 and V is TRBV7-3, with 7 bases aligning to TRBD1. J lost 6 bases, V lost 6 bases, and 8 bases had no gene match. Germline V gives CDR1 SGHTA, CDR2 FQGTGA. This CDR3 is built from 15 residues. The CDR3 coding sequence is TGTGCCAGCAGTCGACAGGGACACCCTAATTCACCCCTCCACTTT. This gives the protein CASSRQGHPNSPLHF. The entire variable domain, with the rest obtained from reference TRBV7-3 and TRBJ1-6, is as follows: GAGVSQTPSNKVTEKGKYVELRCDPISGHTALYWYRQSLGQGPEFLIYFQGTGAADDSGLPNDRFFAVRPEGSVSTLKIQRTERGDSAVYLCASSRQGHPNSPLHFGNGTRLTVT.

DNA of the CDR3: TGTGCCAGCAGCTCAATGGGACTAGCGGGGGGCCCCTCCCTCGCTGAGCAGTTCTTC. Its protein is CASSSMGLAGGPSLAEQFF. The chain employs TRBV7-2 and TRBJ2-1; 15 positions match TRBD2. V trimming: 4 bases; J trimming: 9 bases; junction bases outside the gene matches: 16. Germline CDR1 is SGHTA and CDR2 is FQGNSA. The CDR3 loop spans 19 amino acids.

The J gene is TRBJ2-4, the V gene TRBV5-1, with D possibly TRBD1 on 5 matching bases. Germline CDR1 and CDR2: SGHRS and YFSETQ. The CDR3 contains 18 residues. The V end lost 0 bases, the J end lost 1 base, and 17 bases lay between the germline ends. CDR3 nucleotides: TGCGCCAGCAGCTTGGGGTGGGGCAGCCAGTACGCCAAAAACATTCAGTACTTC. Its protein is CASSLGWGSQYAKNIQYF.

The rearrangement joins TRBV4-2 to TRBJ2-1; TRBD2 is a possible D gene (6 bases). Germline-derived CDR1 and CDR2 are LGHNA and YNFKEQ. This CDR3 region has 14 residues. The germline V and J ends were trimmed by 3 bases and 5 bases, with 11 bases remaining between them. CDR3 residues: CASSQGLIDNEQFF. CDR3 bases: TGTGCCAGCAGCCAGGGACTGATCGACAATGAGCAGTTCTTC.

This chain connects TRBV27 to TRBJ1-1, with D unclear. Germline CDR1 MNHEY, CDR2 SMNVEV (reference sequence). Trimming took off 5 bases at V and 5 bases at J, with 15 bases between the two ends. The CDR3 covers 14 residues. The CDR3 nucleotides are TGTGCCAGCAGTCCTCACCGGGCAGATACTGAAGCTTTCTTT. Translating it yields CASSPHRADTEAFF.

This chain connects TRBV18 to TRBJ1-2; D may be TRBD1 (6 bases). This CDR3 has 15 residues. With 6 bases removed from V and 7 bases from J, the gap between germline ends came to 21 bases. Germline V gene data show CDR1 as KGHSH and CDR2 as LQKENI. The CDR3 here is CASSARGALESGYTF. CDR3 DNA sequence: TGTGCCAGCTCCGCCCGGGGGGCCCTGGAGAGTGGCTACACCTTC.

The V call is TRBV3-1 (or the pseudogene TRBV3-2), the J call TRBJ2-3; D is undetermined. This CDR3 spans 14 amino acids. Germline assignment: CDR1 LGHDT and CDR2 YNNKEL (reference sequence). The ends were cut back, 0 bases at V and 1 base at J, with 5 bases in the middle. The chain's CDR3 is CASSQDVGTDTQYF. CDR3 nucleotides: TGTGCCAGCAGCCAAGATGTGGGCACAGATACGCAGTATTTT.

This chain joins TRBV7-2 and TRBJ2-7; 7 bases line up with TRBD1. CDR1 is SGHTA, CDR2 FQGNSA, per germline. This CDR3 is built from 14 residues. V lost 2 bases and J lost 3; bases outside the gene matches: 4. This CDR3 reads CASSLYRDSYEQYF. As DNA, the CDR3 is TGTGCCAGCAGCTTATACCGGGACAGCTACGAGCAGTACTTC.

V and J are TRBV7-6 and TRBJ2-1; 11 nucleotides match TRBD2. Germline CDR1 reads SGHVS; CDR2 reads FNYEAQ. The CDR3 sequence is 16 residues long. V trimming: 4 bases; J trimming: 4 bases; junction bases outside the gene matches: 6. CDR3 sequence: CASSSRSGRDYNEQFF. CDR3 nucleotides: TGTGCCAGCAGCTCTCGTAGCGGGAGGGATTACAATGAGCAGTTCTTC.

The chain's CDR3 is CASSRGRGNTEAFF. DNA of the CDR3: TGTGCCAGCTCGCGGGGGAGGGGGAACACTGAAGCTTTCTTT. The chain has TRBV2 and TRBJ1-1, with a possible D match to TRBD1 (5 bases). The germline CDR1 and CDR2 sequences are SNHLY and FYNNEI. This CDR3 is built from 14 residues. V was clipped by 8 bases and J by 1 base, with 14 bases between them.

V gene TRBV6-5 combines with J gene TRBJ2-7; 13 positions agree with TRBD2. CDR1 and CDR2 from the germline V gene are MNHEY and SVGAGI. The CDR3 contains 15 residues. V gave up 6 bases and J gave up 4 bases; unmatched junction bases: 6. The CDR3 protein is CASRLGLAGVYEQYF. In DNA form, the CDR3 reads TGTGCCAGCAGACTAGGACTAGCGGGAGTGTACGAGCAGTACTTC.

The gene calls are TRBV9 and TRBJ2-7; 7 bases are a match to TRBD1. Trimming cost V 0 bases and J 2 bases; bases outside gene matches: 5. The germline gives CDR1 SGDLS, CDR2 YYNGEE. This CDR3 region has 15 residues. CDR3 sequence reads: CASSVGAQGTYEQYF. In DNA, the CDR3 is TGTGCCAGCAGCGTAGGGGCACAGGGGACCTACGAGCAGTACTTC.

The CDR3 DNA reads TGTGCCAGCAGCTTAAGGTACCTAGTTGAGAATCAGCCCCAGCATTTT. As protein: CASSLRYLVENQPQHF. This chain uses TRBV7-3 with TRBJ1-5; D is uncertain. V lost 1 base and J 4 bases, leaving 14 bases between the germline ends. The CDR3 spans 16 residues. CDR1 and CDR2 from the germline V gene are SGHTA and FQGTGA.

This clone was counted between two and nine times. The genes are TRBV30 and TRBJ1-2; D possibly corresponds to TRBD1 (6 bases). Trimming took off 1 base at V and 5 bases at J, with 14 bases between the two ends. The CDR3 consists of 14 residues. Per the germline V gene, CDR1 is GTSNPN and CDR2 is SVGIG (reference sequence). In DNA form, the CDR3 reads TGTGCCTGGAGTGGAGGGGGAGATAGGTATGGCTACACCTTC. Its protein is CAWSGGGDRYGYTF.

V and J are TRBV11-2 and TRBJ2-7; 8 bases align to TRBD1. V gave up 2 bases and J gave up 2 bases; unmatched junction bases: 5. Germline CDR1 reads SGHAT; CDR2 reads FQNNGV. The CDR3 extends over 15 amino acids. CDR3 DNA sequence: TGTGCCAGCAGCTTATTTACAGGGGGGCCCTACGAGCAGTACTTC. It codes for CASSLFTGGPYEQYF.

In nucleotides, the CDR3 is TGCGCCAGCAGTCCCCGTACGGGTCCCGGAAACACCATATATTTT. Translating it yields CASSPRTGPGNTIYF. This chain links TRBV5-1 with TRBJ1-3; D gene ambiguous. Germline V gene lookup returns CDR1 SGHRS and CDR2 YFSETQ. V shed 5 bases and J shed 4 bases, with 16 bases lying between them. This CDR3 spans 15 amino acids.

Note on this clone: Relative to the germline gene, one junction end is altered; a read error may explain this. This chain's CDR3 is CASSRGRSGNTIYF. The CDR3, as DNA: TGTGCTAGCAGCCGCGGGAGGTCCGGAAACACCATATATTTT. The V call is TRBV7-7, the J call TRBJ1-3; D is uncertain. The CDR3 extends over 14 amino acids. Germline V gene sequence: CDR1 SSHAT, CDR2 FNYEAQ (reference sequence).